The rows below give T cell receptor beta chains drawn from one sample of a study of monozygotic twins with inflammatory bowel disease. TCRdb re-called the 5' RACE reads, yielding one record per CDR3 amino acid sequence without DNA. The sample yields 300,000 to 450,000 distinct CDR3 sequences, of which the top ten take up roughly 2.6%. Sequences were obtained from blood. The receptors were gathered from a human donor with ulcerative colitis or Crohn's disease, or a healthy co-twin of an affected twin (not recorded which). Each CDR3 is given with its conserved first and last residue.

TRBV12-3/TRBV12-4	TRBJ2-3	CASSTGTSVAQYF
TRBV6-2/TRBV6-3	TRBJ2-3	CASSYPPGRDTQYF
TRBV4-2	TRBJ2-4	CASSQVGTGAGYIQYF
TRBV6-5	TRBJ1-2	CASSSRLGYTF
TRBV3-1	TRBJ1-1	CASSQNRNTEAFF
TRBV6-5	TRBJ1-1	CASSYKWPGSALNTEAFF
TRBV7-9	TRBJ2-5	CASSPTSGGMYQETQYF
TRBV11-3	TRBJ2-1	CASSALQGGEQFF
TRBV15	TRBJ2-3	CATSPEPADTQYF
TRBV5-1	TRBJ2-7	CASSLAGQGNHEQYF
TRBV28	TRBJ2-7	CASSLEGTGRYEQYF
TRBV19	TRBJ2-7	CASMSGSYEQYF
TRBV7-9	TRBJ2-7	CASSSESELDEQYF
TRBV5-1	TRBJ2-1	CASSLDGDYYNEQFF
TRBV7-2	TRBJ2-7	CASSPTSGGGYEQYF
TRBV18	TRBJ2-3	CASSPRTGGTDTQYF
TRBV20-1	TRBJ2-5	CSARDPMKETQYF
TRBV7-6	TRBJ2-1	CASSSGQGIPSYNEQFF
TRBV4-1	TRBJ2-1	CASSQVARGRYNEQFF
TRBV30	TRBJ2-2	CAWSPGGVGELFF
TRBV29-1	TRBJ2-5	CSVVATRGLETQYF
TRBV7-2	TRBJ2-2	CASSLGAATAGELFF
TRBV6-5	TRBJ2-3	CASSYSVKASTDTQYF
TRBV18	TRBJ1-5	CASSPGDYSNQPQHF
TRBV20-1	TRBJ2-5	CSARDWVAGGLQETQYF
TRBV19	TRBJ2-7	CASSIGLAGGSSYEQYF
TRBV12-5	TRBJ1-2	CASSTGGYGYTF
TRBV19	TRBJ1-5	CASTYREDQPQHF
TRBV4-3	TRBJ2-5	CASSLILNSGTQYF
TRBV29-1	TRBJ2-7	CSVGNPLGEQYF
TRBV4-2	TRBJ1-6	CASSQDRTAPLHF
TRBV3-1	TRBJ1-5	CASSQGQGAVQPQHF
TRBV5-6	TRBJ1-5	CASSSERAGGGQPQHF
TRBV20-1	TRBJ2-3	CSARDREVVAIMDTQYF
TRBV7-8	TRBJ2-7	CASSLDIFYEQYF
TRBV6-2/TRBV6-3	TRBJ2-7	CASSPRYLWDRAYEQYF
TRBV5-6	TRBJ2-2	CASSLLGANTGELFF
TRBV7-9	TRBJ2-7	CASSLNEGPLGEQYF
TRBV6-2/TRBV6-3	TRBJ2-1	CASSYKSSGGSGVQFF
TRBV18	TRBJ2-5	CASSSLAGNQETQYF
TRBV28	TRBJ1-5	CATGGFVGQPQHF
TRBV10-3	TRBJ2-7	CAISPDRVFYEQYF
TRBV4-2	TRBJ2-7	CASSQTRGWYEQYF
TRBV6-1	TRBJ2-1	CASRGDRGRSNEQFF
TRBV7-2	TRBJ2-1	CASSLVGPTSGANQFF
TRBV27	TRBJ2-4	CASSSWGNMQYF
TRBV7-6	TRBJ1-1	CASSLAPTSRYTEAFF
TRBV20-1	TRBJ1-6	CSASSRDSRNSPLHF
TRBV4-2	TRBJ2-3	CASSPRQGSSTDTQYF
TRBV18	TRBJ2-5	CASSPQNGGRHQETQYF
TRBV25-1	TRBJ2-2	CASRSSRVGSGELFF
TRBV20-1	TRBJ2-6	CSASGQGTRSGANVLTF
TRBV7-3	TRBJ1-2	CASSLAGGDYGYTF
TRBV7-9	TRBJ2-2	CASSPGTGGGTGELFF
TRBV4-2	TRBJ1-4	CASSPRTGSIGSGEKLFF
TRBV7-3	TRBJ1-1	CASIANRNTEAFF
TRBV9	TRBJ2-7	CASSVALAGAYYEQYF
TRBV2	TRBJ2-2	CASRELDSWRELFF
TRBV4-1	TRBJ2-3	CASSQVASGANTDTQYF
TRBV6-1	TRBJ1-6	CASSLDRLGSPLHF